The entry below gives a single T cell receptor (beta chain) sequence along with its context. What it binds is unknown. Sequencing of TCR beta was carried out in blood CD8+ and CD4+ T cells. Germline V lookup: CDR1 LGHDT, CDR2 YNNKEL (reference sequence). Deletions cut 1 base from V and 0 bases from J, with 15 bases between. The CDR3 has 17 residues. RNA amounts of 0.5 to 1 ug underwent reverse transcription with random hexamers. Amplification of TCR beta CDR3 spanned 54 Vbeta and 13 Jbeta via immunoSEQ multiplex PCR. TCRdb re-called the immunoSEQ multiplex PCR reads with MiXCR, one entry per CDR3 protein. Among around 150,000 distinct CDR3 sequences listed, about 94% were seen once. The record originates from a study of CD8 T cells in Susac syndrome. Findings of the study overall: The study's TCR sequencing and HLA analysis covered a relatively small number of individuals, and the study acknowledged this.

This chain uses TRBV3-1 with TRBJ1-1, with D uncertain. Sample: CD4+ T cells from PBMCs. The sequence was collected from a human donor in good health. CDR3 in amino acids: CASSQGGRAFLNTEAFF. Written as DNA, the CDR3 is TGTGCCAGCAGCCAAGGTGGCCGGGCATTCCTGAACACTGAAGCTTTCTTT. The full variable domain, its missing parts supplied by reference TRBV3-1 and TRBJ1-1, is DTAVSQTPKYLVTQMGNDKSIKCEQNLGHDTMYWYKQDSKKFLKIMFSYNNKELIINETVPNRFSPKSPDKAHLNLHINSLELGDSAVYFCASSQGGRAFLNTEAFFGQGTRLTVV.